The sequence of this T cell receptor beta chain was determined in a study of CDR3 diversity in severe acne. Germline V gene sequence: CDR1 MNHNS, CDR2 SASEGT. V lost 10 bases and J 1 base, leaving 5 bases between the germline ends. The CDR3 consists of 11 residues. A single record per CDR3 protein comes from TCRdb applying MiXCR to the PCR reads. The table has roughly 79,000 distinct CDR3 sequences, about half seen once. The TCR originated in a male donor with severe acne vulgaris. V gene TRBV6-1 combines with J gene TRBJ2-1; D not certain. Source material: blood. CDR3: CATGSYNEQFF. Here the CDR3 DNA reads TGTGCCACTGGTTCCTACAATGAGCAGTTCTTC.